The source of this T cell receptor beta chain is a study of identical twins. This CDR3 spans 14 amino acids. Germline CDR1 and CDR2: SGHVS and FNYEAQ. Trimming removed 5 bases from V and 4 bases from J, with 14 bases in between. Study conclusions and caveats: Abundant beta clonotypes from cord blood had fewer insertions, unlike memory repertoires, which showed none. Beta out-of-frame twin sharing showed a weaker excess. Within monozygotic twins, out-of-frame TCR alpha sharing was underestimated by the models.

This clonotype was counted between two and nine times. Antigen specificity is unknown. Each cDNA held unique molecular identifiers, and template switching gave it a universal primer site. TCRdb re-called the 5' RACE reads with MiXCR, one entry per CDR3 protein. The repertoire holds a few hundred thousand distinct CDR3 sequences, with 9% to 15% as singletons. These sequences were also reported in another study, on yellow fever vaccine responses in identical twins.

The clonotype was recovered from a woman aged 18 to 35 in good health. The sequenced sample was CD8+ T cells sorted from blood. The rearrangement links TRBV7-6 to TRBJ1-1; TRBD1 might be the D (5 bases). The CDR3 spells CASSPMMGGTEAFF. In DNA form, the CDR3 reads TGTGCCAGCAGCCCCATGATGGGGGGCACTGAAGCTTTCTTT.